The rows below give T cell receptor beta chains drawn from one sample of a study of T cell responses to AZD1222 COVID-19 vaccine. The repertoire was sequenced with immunoSEQ multiplex PCR; TCRdb's copy has only in-frame clones and lacks some. The sample contains about 68,000 clones, about three quarters of which appear only once. The sequencing used peripheral blood, collected on day 0 of AZD1222 vaccination. Receptors originate from an adult in good health. Each CDR3 is given with its conserved first and last residue. A D gene is named only where the DNA matches it firmly. Size is stated for part of the rows, as once, few or many counts, or as a class when the clone is expanded.

.	TRBV9	.	TRBJ1-5	CASSPEGGGDNQPQHF	TGTGCCAGCAGCCCCGAAGGAGGGGGAGACAATCAGCCCCAGCATTTT
TRBD1	TRBV18	.	TRBJ1-5	CASSSTGEWGNQPQHF	TGTGCCAGCTCATCGACAGGGGAATGGGGCAATCAGCCCCAGCATTTT
TRBD1	TRBV9	few	TRBJ1-2	CASSVAPQGASYGYTF	TGTGCCAGCAGCGTAGCCCCGCAGGGGGCCAGCTATGGCTACACCTTC
.	TRBV6-6	.	TRBJ1-1	CASTDSMNTEAFF	TGTGCCAGCACTGACTCCATGAACACTGAAGCTTTCTTT
.	TRBV29-1	.	TRBJ2-6	CSALGDTRVLTF	TGCAGCGCTCTCGGCGATACACGCGTCCTGACTTTC
.	TRBV4-3	.	TRBJ1-3	CASSQDSLGTGNTIYF	TGCGCCAGCAGCCAAGATTCGCTGGGAACTGGAAACACCATATATTTT
TRBD2	TRBV30	.	TRBJ2-3	CAWSEGLAGYTDTQYF	TGTGCCTGGAGTGAGGGACTAGCGGGCTACACAGATACGCAGTATTTT
.	TRBV20-1	few	TRBJ2-5	CSASSRALSTQYF	TGCAGTGCTAGTTCCAGAGCGCTGTCGACCCAGTACTTC
.	TRBV5-1	.	TRBJ1-1	CASSLEGTQTPAFF	TGCGCCAGCAGCTTGGAAGGGACACAGACTCCGGCTTTCTTT
.	TRBV19	.	TRBJ1-6	CASRGDGVENSPLHF	TGTGCCAGTAGGGGCGACGGGGTAGAGAATTCACCCCTCCACTTT
.	TRBV5-6	.	TRBJ2-7	CASSFYRGNYEQYF	TGTGCCAGCAGCTTTTATCGGGGAAACTACGAGCAGTACTTC
.	TRBV4-1	.	TRBJ2-7	CASSPGGTGEQYF	TGCGCCAGCAGCCCCGGGGGAACTGGGGAGCAGTACTTC
.	TRBV27	few	TRBJ1-1	CASSPGGYTEAFF	TGTGCCAGCAGCCCCGGTGGATACACTGAAGCTTTCTTT
.	TRBV20-1	.	TRBJ2-1	CSARDYNEQFF	TGCAGTGCTAGAGATTACAATGAGCAGTTCTTC
TRBD1	TRBV7-2	.	TRBJ1-2	CASSLGDRAYYGYTF	TGTGCCAGCAGCTTAGGGGACAGGGCCTACTATGGCTACACCTTC
.	TRBV4-3	.	TRBJ2-7	CASSQDHGYEQYF	TGCGCCAGCAGCCAAGATCACGGCTACGAGCAGTACTTC